The next 3 T cell receptor beta chains were all read from a single sample in a study of human T cells and chemical hapten exposure. TCRdb fed the RACE reads into MiXCR, producing one record per CDR3 protein. The repertoire holds roughly 94,000 distinct CDR3 sequences, approximately 9.3% seen once, with 2% to 2.5% in the top ten. The time point is: patch test 2, 6 weeks after DPC sensitization. Treatment specified: therapeutic diphenylcyclopropenone sensitization with weekly scalp DPC. Material: whole blood, obtained in connection with sensitization to the hapten diphenylcyclopropenone (DPC). These receptors all come from a woman between 35 and 50 years old with alopecia areata. Some clones in this sample may be carry-over from other donors' samples.

This clonotype was recorded at least ten times. This rearrangement joins TRBV5-5 to TRBJ1-1; D ambiguous. CDR3 length equals 14 residues. Germline V gene sequence: CDR1 SGHKS, CDR2 YYEKEE (reference sequence). Between the trimmed V and J ends, which lost 1 base and 4 bases, there was a span of 11 bases. CDR3 nucleotide sequence: TGTGCCAGCAGCTTGAGGTGGTTGAGCACTGAAGCTTTCTTT. Translation gives CASSLRWLSTEAFF.

This clonotype was observed at least ten times. This chain connects TRBV6-2 or TRBV6-3 to TRBJ1-1; TRBD1 aligns across 7 bases. Germline V CDR1 and CDR2: MNHEY, SVGEGT. This CDR3 contains 16 residues. J gave up 0 bases and V 2 bases, and 6 bases lay outside the gene matches. CDR3 nucleotide sequence: TGTGCCAGCAGTTACACCCTGGGACAGATGAACACTGAAGCTTTCTTT. Amino acid sequence: CASSYTLGQMNTEAFF.

There are a few counts of this clonotype. The rearrangement joins TRBV6-1 to TRBJ2-7; 13 bases fit TRBD2. The CDR3 has 12 residues. CDR1 and CDR2 from the germline V gene are MNHNS and SASEGT. In DNA form, the CDR3 reads TGTGCCAGCAGTGAGACTAGCGGGAGGTTTTATGTC. This translates into CASSETSGRFYV.